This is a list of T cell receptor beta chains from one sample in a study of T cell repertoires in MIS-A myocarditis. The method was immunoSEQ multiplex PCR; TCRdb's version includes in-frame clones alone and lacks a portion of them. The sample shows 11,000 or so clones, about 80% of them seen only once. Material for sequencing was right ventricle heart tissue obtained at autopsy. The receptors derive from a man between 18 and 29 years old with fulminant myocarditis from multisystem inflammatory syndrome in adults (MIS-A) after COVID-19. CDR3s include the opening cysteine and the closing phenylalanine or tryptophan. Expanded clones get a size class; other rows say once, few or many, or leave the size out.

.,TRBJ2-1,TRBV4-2,CASSQDGTENNEQFF
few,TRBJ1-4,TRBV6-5,CASIGGHNEKLFF
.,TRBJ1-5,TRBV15,CATSRRDGPNQPQHF
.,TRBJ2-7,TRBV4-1,CASSPLVQFGSYEQYF
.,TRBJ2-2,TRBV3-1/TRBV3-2,CASSHLSTGELFF
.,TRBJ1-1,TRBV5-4,CASSLGGTGDNTEAFF
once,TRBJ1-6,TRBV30,CASTGYNSPLHF
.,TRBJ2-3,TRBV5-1,CASSLISGGGTDTQYF
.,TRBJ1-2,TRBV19,CASSMGESNYGYTF
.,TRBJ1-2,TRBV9,CASSVVDANYGYTF
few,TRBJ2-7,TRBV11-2,CASSLRRGLFYEQYF
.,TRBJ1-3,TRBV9,CASSAGTGNTIYF
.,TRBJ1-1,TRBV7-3,CASSPTGTGTEAFF
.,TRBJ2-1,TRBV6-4,CASRKFTSYNEQFF
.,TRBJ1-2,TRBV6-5,CASSYSHRQGSRGYTF
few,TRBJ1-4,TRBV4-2,CASSYEPTGGTNEKLFF
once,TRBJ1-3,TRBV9,CASSARVQAGNTIYF
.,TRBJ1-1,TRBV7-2,CASSAIRGDRTEAFF
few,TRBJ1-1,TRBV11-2,CASSLGWTTEAFF
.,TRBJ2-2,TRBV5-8,CASSKGVGTGELFF
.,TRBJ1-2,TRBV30,CAWNPGGESGYTF
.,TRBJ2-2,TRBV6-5,CASSPGQGYTGELFF
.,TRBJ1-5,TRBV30,CAWSSERAQPQHF
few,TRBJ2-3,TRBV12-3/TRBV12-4,CASSSFTDTQYF
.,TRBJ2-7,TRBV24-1,CATSDGKRGEGEQYF
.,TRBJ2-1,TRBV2,CASDRKGTSYNEQFF
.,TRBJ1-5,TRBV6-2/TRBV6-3,CASSYSKGFSNQPQHF